The 3 T cell receptor beta chains listed next were all sequenced from one sample in a study of blood T cell repertoires in COVID-19. Profiled with immunoSEQ multiplex PCR; TCRdb holds only in-frame clones, not every one. The table has about 190,000 clones, 84% seen once; the top ten hold roughly 14%. The sample was peripheral blood. The receptors were sampled from a man aged 25 to 45 with active or convalescent COVID-19.

The chain has TRBV2 and TRBJ1-1; tentative D call: TRBD1 (6 bases). V shed 2 bases and J shed 1 base, with 11 bases lying between them. This CDR3 contains 15 residues. Germline CDR1 is SNHLY and CDR2 is FYNNEI. Here the CDR3 reads CASSERGAGNTEAFF. CDR3 bases: TGTGCCAGCAGTGAACGGGGGGCCGGGAACACTGAAGCTTTCTTT.

The chain combines TRBV5-1 with TRBJ2-3, with TRBD2 identical over 11 bases. In germline, CDR1 is SGHRS, CDR2 YFSETQ. The CDR3 is 16 amino acids. The V segment lost 2 bases and the J segment 2 bases; nucleotides outside the gene matches: 4. The CDR3 DNA reads TGCGCCAGCAGCTTAGGACTAGCGGGTAACACAGATACGCAGTATTTT. Its protein is CASSLGLAGNTDTQYF.

This chain connects TRBV2 to TRBJ1-2, with 10 bases aligning to TRBD1. The germline V gene has CDR1 SNHLY and CDR2 FYNNEI. This CDR3 has 14 residues. The ends lost 0 bases at V and 8 bases at J; junction bases unmatched: 3. The CDR3 DNA reads TGTGCCAGCAGTGAAGCCCGGGACAGGGGCGGCTACACCTTC. Amino acids: CASSEARDRGGYTF. The full variable domain, completed using reference TRBV2 and TRBJ1-2, is EPEVTQTPSHQVTQMGQEVILRCVPISNHLYFYWYRQILGQKVEFLVSFYNNEISEKSEIFDDQFSVERPDGSNFTLKIRSTKLEDSAMYFCASSEARDRGGYTFGSGTRLTVV.